This T cell receptor beta chain was sequenced for a study of spatial heterogeneity in lung cancer. Study in general: PBMC collected at follow-up were sequenced when available, a median of around 2 years after resection. Study-wide results and limits: Blood contained ubiquitous expanded tumor TCRs more at resection than at follow-up.

Every TCR cDNA molecule bore a unique molecular identifier. TCRdb itself ran the 5' RACE reads through MiXCR, one entry per CDR3 protein. The sample lists roughly 120,000 distinct CDR3 sequences, 12% seen once, with around a sixth in the top ten. In regard to this clonotype: Its antigen is undetermined.

Stated time point: blood at routine non-recurrence follow-up after resection. Without sorting, whole RNA was sequenced from tumor, nontumor lung or frozen PBMC. Sequencing used PBMCs, obtained at follow-up. The receptor's source is a male donor with early-stage non-small cell lung cancer.

CDR3 in amino acids: CASSLGTDYYGYTF. In DNA form, the CDR3 reads TGCGCCAGCAGCTTAGGGACAGACTACTATGGCTACACCTTC. This chain links TRBV5-1 with TRBJ1-2; 7 nucleotides line up with TRBD1. CDR1 and CDR2 from the germline V gene are SGHRS and YFSETQ. The CDR3 is made up of 14 amino acids. V lost 2 bases and J lost 3; bases outside the gene matches: 4.